This T cell receptor (beta chain) derives from a study of regulatory dendritic cells for organ transplantation. Allogeneic regulatory or mature dendritic cells were co-cultured for roughly five days with CFSE-labeled sorted T cells at 1:10. The assay was immunoSEQ multiplex PCR, and TCRdb's table has in-frame clones only and misses some. The table includes under 15,000 clones, more than 75% detected once. In regard to this clone: Its target is not known.

The TCR sequence derives from a human donor in good health. The sample was naive CD8+ T cells from blood cultured with regulatory dendritic cells. Subset in this sample: CD45RA+ naive T cells.

CDR3 coding DNA: TGTGCCAGCAGCTTAGCCGGGACTAGGCAAGGGGATGAGCAGTTCTTC. As protein: CASSLAGTRQGDEQFF. The chain couples TRBV11-2 to TRBJ2-1; TRBD2 aligns across 8 bases. This CDR3 has 16 amino acids. Losses at the gene ends were 1 base for V and 8 bases for J; bases not matched to a gene: 10. CDR1 is SGHAT and CDR2 is FQNNGV in the germline V gene.